What follows describes a single TCR beta chain. The data derive from a study of blood T cell repertoires in COVID-19. Study at large: From T cells, B-cell-depleted T cells, or PBMCs came the material, which was cDNA or gDNA.

Trimming left V 4 bases short and J 2 bases short, with 12 bases between. The CDR3 is 14 residues long. Germline CDR1 and CDR2: SQVTM and ANQGSEA. Clones were sequenced by immunoSEQ multiplex PCR, and TCRdb holds only the in-frame ones, with some missing. The data contain about 210,000 clones, about 84% of them seen just once; the ten biggest clones take up around 4.5%. This sequence originates from a man in his thirties or forties with acute COVID-19. The chain employs TRBV29-1 and TRBJ1-3; D gene ambiguous. The specimen was PBMCs or T cells enriched from blood (not recorded which). The CDR3 region has the DNA TGCAGCGTTGGAGGATCGTCCCCTGGAAACACCATATATTTT. Its translation: CSVGGSSPGNTIYF.